This T cell receptor beta chain was retrieved from a study of T-cell reconstitution after alpha-beta-depleted transplantation in children. Study-wide points: Surviving thymic progenitors and recipient T cells were the source of high TCRbeta diversity at day 60 in some patients. It was reported that alpha-beta T cells came from several hundred expanded graft clones (about two months after transplant). The authors attributed T-cell counts and diversity one year after transplant mostly to newly produced T cells.

Preparation of the TCRbeta library used unique molecular identifiers. MiXCR was run by TCRdb on the PCR reads, yielding one entry per CDR3 protein. The table shows around 300,000 distinct CDR3 sequences, with approximately 10% occurring only once. Germline V lookup: CDR1 SGHTA, CDR2 FQGNSA. The CDR3 is 19 residues long. The trim removed 5 bases at V and 4 bases at J, leaving 20 bases unmatched. In this sample, this clonotype turned up many times. What it binds is unknown. The sequencing here drew on peripheral blood, taken 180 days after TCRalphabeta/CD19-depleted stem cell transplant. The chain couples TRBV7-2 to TRBJ2-1, with 7 bases identical to TRBD1. The source of this sequence is a male patient aged 2-15 years who had a stem cell transplant for chronic granulomatous disease, so the T cells may come from the graft donor. Written as DNA, the CDR3 is TGTGCCAGCAGCCGACGCTCCAAGCTCGACAGGGAGCTTTACAATGAGCAGTTCTTC. It translates to CASSRRSKLDRELYNEQFF.